A selection of T cell receptor beta chains follows, all from one sample in a study of cytotoxic CD8 clonotypes in ibrutinib-treated CLL. Profiled with immunoSEQ multiplex PCR; TCRdb holds only in-frame clones, not every one. The sample contains 300,000 or so clones, 60% to 80% of which appear only once. Sequenced material: PBMCs, taken after 36 months of ibrutinib treatment. All receptors come from a human donor with chronic lymphocytic leukemia. Both conserved end residues are part of each CDR3. The order of the fields is D gene, CDR3 length, V gene, clone size, J gene, CDR3 DNA, CDR3 protein. A D gene is named only where the DNA matches it firmly. For some rows the clone size is stated as once, few or many, or as a class when expanded; others skip it.

TRBD2	16	TRBV9	-	TRBJ2-3	TGTGCCAGCACAGCTAGCGGTTATAGTCGTACAGATACGCAGTATTTT	CASTASGYSRTDTQYF
TRBD1	17	TRBV4-1	-	TRBJ1-5	TGCGCCAGCAGCCAAGATTCGTTGGGACAGAGCAATCAGCCCCAGCATTTT	CASSQDSLGQSNQPQHF
-	12	TRBV25-1	-	TRBJ2-1	TGTGCCAGCAGTGTTTCGGTAGGTGAGCAGTTCTTC	CASSVSVGEQFF
TRBD1	18	TRBV7-9	-	TRBJ1-1	TGTGCCAGCAGCCCAGGACAGGGGGCTCTTTCTTGGACGACTGAAGCTTTCTTT	CASSPGQGALSWTTEAFF
-	16	TRBV6-5	-	TRBJ2-2	TGTGCCAGCAGTTACGTCGGACAGTTGAACACCGGGGAGCTGTTTTTT	CASSYVGQLNTGELFF
-	12	TRBV5-1	few	TRBJ1-2	TGCGCCAGCAGCTTGCTGGGGGGTGGCTACACCTTC	CASSLLGGGYTF
-	16	TRBV9	-	TRBJ2-2	TGTGCCAGCAGCGTCCGGGGTAGCGAGAACACCGGGGAGCTGTTTTTT	CASSVRGSENTGELFF
TRBD1	18	TRBV28	few	TRBJ2-7	TGTGCCAGCAGTTTAAGTTTGAGAGGACAGGGGACTATCTACGAGCAGTACTTC	CASSLSLRGQGTIYEQYF
TRBD1	15	TRBV10-3	-	TRBJ2-7	TGTGCCATCAGGGAGGACAGGGGGCTGGGCTACGAGCAGTACTTC	CAIREDRGLGYEQYF
-	14	TRBV5-1	once	TRBJ1-2	TGCGCCAGCAGCCTAAACAGGATTTACTATGGCTACACCTTC	CASSLNRIYYGYTF
-	14	TRBV4-3	-	TRBJ1-4	TGCGCCAGCAGCCAAGAGTTCTGGGCCGAAAAACTGTTTTTT	CASSQEFWAEKLFF
-	12	TRBV7-8	-	TRBJ2-1	TGTGCCAGCAGCTTAGGCAAGGATGAGCAGTTCTTC	CASSLGKDEQFF
-	14	TRBV7-3	-	TRBJ2-1	TGTGCCAGCAGCTTAAGTCAGTCCGTCGGGGGGCAGTTCTTC	CASSLSQSVGGQFF
-	13	TRBV14	few	TRBJ1-2	TGTGCCAGCAGTGAACAGGATAACTATGGCTACACCTTC	CASSEQDNYGYTF
-	13	TRBV6-4	-	TRBJ1-2	TGTGCCATCAAGCCCTGGGGGAACTATGGCTACACCTTC	CAIKPWGNYGYTF
TRBD2	14	TRBV15	-	TRBJ2-4	TGTGCCACCAGCAGAGATTTGACTAGCAACATTCAGTACTTC	CATSRDLTSNIQYF
-	15	TRBV4-3	-	TRBJ2-3	TGCGCCAGCAGCCAAGTCCCGGGATCCACAGATACGCAGTATTTT	CASSQVPGSTDTQYF
-	15	TRBV5-3	-	TRBJ1-2	TGTGCCAGAAGCTTGGTGGGGCGGGGGAACTATGGCTACACCTTC	CARSLVGRGNYGYTF
TRBD1	17	TRBV4-1	-	TRBJ2-3	TGCGCCAGCAGCCAAGAGACAGGGTTCGGTAGGACAGATACGCAGTATTTT	CASSQETGFGRTDTQYF
-	15	TRBV4-1	-	TRBJ1-2	TGCGCCAGCAGCCAAGTTTTGGGAGGCTCGAGTGGCTACACCTTC	CASSQVLGGSSGYTF
TRBD1	11	TRBV19	few	TRBJ2-5	TGTGCCAGTATTTCAGGGGGGACCCAGTACTTC	CASISGGTQYF
TRBD2	17	TRBV7-8	-	TRBJ2-1	TGTGCCAGCAGCACAAAGACCCTAGCGGGAGTAGGCAATGAGCAGTTCTTC	CASSTKTLAGVGNEQFF
-	16	TRBV4-1	few	TRBJ2-5	TGCGCCAGCAGCCAAGACAGGGGGGTCCTGGGAGAGACCCAGTACTTC	CASSQDRGVLGETQYF
TRBD1	11	TRBV5-1	-	TRBJ2-7	TGCGCCAGCAGCTCACAGGGGGAACAGTACTTC	CASSSQGEQYF
-	15	TRBV10-3	-	TRBJ1-1	TGTGCCATCAGTGAGTCTGGCCAGGGGAACACTGAAGCTTTCTTT	CAISESGQGNTEAFF
-	14	TRBV7-8	-	TRBJ1-1	TGTGCCAGCAGCCGTAGAGGGTTCGGCACTGAAGCTTTCTTT	CASSRRGFGTEAFF
-	14	TRBV21-1	-	TRBJ2-5	TGTGCCAGCAACCGGGGGAAGCAGGTGGAGACCCAGTACTTC	CASNRGKQVETQYF
TRBD1	14	TRBV10-1	-	TRBJ2-5	TGCGCCAGCAGTGAGGGACAGGGGGCGTTTGTCCAGTACTTC	CASSEGQGAFVQYF
-	17	TRBV6-1	-	TRBJ1-5	TGTGCCAGCAGTGAAACTAGGACCGGGAGGGTTAGCCAGCCCCAGCATTTT	CASSETRTGRVSQPQHF
-	16	TRBV9	once	TRBJ1-6	TGTGCCAGCAGCCAATTCCAGTTAGGGGAAAATTCACCCCTCCACTTT	CASSQFQLGENSPLHF